This T cell receptor (beta chain) is drawn from a study of T cell clonality in common variable immunodeficiency. Notes on the study in general: Compared with healthy controls, CVID subjects showed increased TCRbeta clonality, mostly in about a third. Common variable immunodeficiency TCR beta sequences reportedly had fewer deletions and N-nucleotide insertions.

In its sample, this clone was seen a few times. The antigen remains undetermined. The read halts 3 residues ahead of the CDR3 end, with the missing end drawn from the germline J gene. This CDR3 region has 13 residues. V gave up 6 bases and J gave up 2 bases, with 9 bases separating them. Assay used: immunoSEQ multiplex PCR; TCRdb lists only in-frame clones, some missing. This table holds around 15,000 clones with no singletons; the top ten claim 13% to 15%. The rearrangement links TRBV23-1 to TRBJ2-3; the D gene is possibly TRBD1 (6 bases). TRBV23-1 is assigned to the ORF class and has an uncertain function. The receptor's source is a human donor with common variable immunodeficiency. Material: peripheral blood mononuclear cells. This CDR3 reads CASRAGDTDTQYF. The sequenced part of the CDR3 DNA is TGCGCCAGCAGAGCAGGGGACACAGATACG.